These T cell receptor beta chains were read from a single sample in a study of cytomegalovirus exposure and HLA in healthy donors. Sequencing was performed with immunoSEQ multiplex PCR; in TCRdb, only in-frame clones are kept and a portion is missing. The profile shows about 140,000 clones, around 78% of them singletons. Sequences were obtained from PBMCs. The receptors here all came from a woman aged 18-30 years in good health and CMV-seropositive. CDR3s include the opening cysteine and the closing phenylalanine or tryptophan. D genes are given only for firm matches.

d_call v_call cdr3_aa
. TRBV12-5 CASGLGQWQFF
. TRBV14 CASSRDSIANYGYTF
TRBD1 TRBV19 CASSRRQGADTGELFF
TRBD1 TRBV7-9 CASSFDRANTGELFF
TRBD2 TRBV25-1 CASSVDQTSANHNEQFF
TRBD1 TRBV4-1 CASSLPGQGQYF
. TRBV10-3 CAVRGTWGNTIYF
. TRBV6-5 CASRQRGVEGYTF
TRBD1 TRBV5-5 CASSPTAGQGPYRGYTF
TRBD1 TRBV25-1 CASSAARTGRDSPLHF
. TRBV7-9 CASSGGETGRGTEAFF
. TRBV27 CASSSRGPGWDTQYF
TRBD2 TRBV5-4 CASSLEASGYNEQFF
TRBD1 TRBV6-5 CASSYRGQGARLEYF
TRBD1 TRBV5-1 CASSPGQGDGLGKLFF
. TRBV29-1 CSVEGQGYEQYF
. TRBV25-1 CASSERGALGEKLFF
TRBD2 TRBV5-4 CASSLERDSPWDTQYF
TRBD2 TRBV28 CASRVASSGGTYEQYF
. TRBV7-2 CASSSRTGRGNTEAFF
. TRBV5-1 CASRGVGPSYEQYF
. TRBV7-9 CASSLQLNYGYTF
TRBD1 TRBV5-4 CASSAQTGLSPLHF
TRBD2 TRBV5-1 CASRSSGGPQYF
TRBD1 TRBV5-1 CASSFGAQTGGEKLFF
. TRBV10-3 CAIRGTESSYEQYF
. TRBV30 CAWSVFGLINYGYTF
. TRBV5-5 CASSRTGWNQPQHF
TRBD2 TRBV7-9 CASSLVAGGPETQYF
. TRBV5-8 CASSLTWAGKAGSPLHF
. TRBV11-2 CASSLSGQPFGAYGYTF
. TRBV18 CASSWTGGSTDTQYF
TRBD2 TRBV12-5 CASGLPSGGLYQETQYF
. TRBV5-4 CASSLGQKETQYF
TRBD2 TRBV7-9 CASSLVQSGGAYEQYF
TRBD2 TRBV25-1 CASTPTPDLAANTGELFF
TRBD1 TRBV2 CASRTGTAYNEQFF
. TRBV7-8 CASSSYLANYGYTF
TRBD2 TRBV25-1 CASSLAASTDTQYF
. TRBV30 CAWSWRLRYGYTF
. TRBV13 CASSLGGTSHYEQYF